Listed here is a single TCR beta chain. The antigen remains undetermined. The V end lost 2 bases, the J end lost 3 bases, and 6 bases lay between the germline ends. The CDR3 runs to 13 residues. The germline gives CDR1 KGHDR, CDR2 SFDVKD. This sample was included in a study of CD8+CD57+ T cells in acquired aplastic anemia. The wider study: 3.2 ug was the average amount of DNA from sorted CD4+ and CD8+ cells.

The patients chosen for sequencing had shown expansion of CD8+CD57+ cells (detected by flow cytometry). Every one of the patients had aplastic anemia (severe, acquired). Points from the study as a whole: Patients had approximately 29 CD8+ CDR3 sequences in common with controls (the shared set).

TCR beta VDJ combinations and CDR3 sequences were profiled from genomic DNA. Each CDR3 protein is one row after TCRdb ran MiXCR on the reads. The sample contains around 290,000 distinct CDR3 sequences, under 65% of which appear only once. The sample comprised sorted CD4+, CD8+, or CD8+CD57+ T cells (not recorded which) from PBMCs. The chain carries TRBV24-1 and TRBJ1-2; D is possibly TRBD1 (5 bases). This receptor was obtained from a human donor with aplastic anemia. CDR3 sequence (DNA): TGTGCCACCAGTGATTCAGGGTACTATGGCTACACCTTC. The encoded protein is CATSDSGYYGYTF.